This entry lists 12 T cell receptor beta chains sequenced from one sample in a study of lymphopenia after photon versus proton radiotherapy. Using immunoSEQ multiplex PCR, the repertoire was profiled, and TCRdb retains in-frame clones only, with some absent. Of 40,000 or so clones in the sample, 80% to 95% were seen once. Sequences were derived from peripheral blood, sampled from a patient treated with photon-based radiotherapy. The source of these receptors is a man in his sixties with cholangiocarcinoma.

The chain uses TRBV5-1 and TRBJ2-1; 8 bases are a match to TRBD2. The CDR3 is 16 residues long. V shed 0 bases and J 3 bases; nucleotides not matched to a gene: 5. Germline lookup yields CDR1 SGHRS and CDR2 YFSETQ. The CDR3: CASSLAPAGDYNEQFF. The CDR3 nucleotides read TGCGCCAGCAGCTTGGCCCCAGCGGGGGACTACAATGAGCAGTTCTTC.

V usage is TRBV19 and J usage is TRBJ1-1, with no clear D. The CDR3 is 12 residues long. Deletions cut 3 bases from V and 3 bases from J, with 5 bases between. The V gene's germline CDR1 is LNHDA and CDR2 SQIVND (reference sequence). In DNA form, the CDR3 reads TGTGCCAGTAGTATGAGATACACTGAAGCTTTCTTT. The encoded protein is CASSMRYTEAFF.

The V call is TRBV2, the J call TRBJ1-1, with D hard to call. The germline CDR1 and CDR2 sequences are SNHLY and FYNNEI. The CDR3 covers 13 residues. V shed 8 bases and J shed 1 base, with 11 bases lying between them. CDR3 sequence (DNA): TGTGCCAGCGAGGTGGGGTGGAACACTGAAGCTTTCTTT. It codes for CASEVGWNTEAFF.

This CDR3 reads CASSQDRLGGYSEAFF. Written as DNA, the CDR3 is TGCGCCAGCAGCCAAGATCGTTTGGGGGGGTACTCTGAAGCTTTCTTT. The J gene is TRBJ1-1, the V gene TRBV4-1, with D possibly matching TRBD1 (5 bases). CDR3 length: 16 residues. From germline, CDR1 is MGHRA and CDR2 YSYEKL. V was pared by 0 bases and J by 6 bases, with 17 bases between.

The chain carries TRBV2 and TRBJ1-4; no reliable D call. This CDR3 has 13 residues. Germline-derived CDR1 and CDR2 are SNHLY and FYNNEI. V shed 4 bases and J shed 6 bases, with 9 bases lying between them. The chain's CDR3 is CASSVLPDEKLFF. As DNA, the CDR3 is TGTGCCAGCAGTGTCCTACCAGATGAAAAACTGTTTTTT.

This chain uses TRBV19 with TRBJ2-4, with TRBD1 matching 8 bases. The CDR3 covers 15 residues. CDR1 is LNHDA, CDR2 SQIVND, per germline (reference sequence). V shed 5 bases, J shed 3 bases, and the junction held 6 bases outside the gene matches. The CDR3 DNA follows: TGTGCCAGTAGTCAGGGGGCCAGCGGCAAAAACATTCAGTACTTC. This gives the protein CASSQGASGKNIQYF.

The DNA of the CDR3 is TGTGCCAGCAGCTTAGGAGGGGGGCAGGAAAAACTGTTTTTT. This codes for CASSLGGGQEKLFF. V usage is TRBV7-9 and J usage is TRBJ1-4; D perhaps matches TRBD1 (6 bases). In germline, CDR1 is SEHNR, CDR2 FQNEAQ (reference sequence). V lost 1 base and J 8 bases, leaving 11 bases between the germline ends. The CDR3 has 14 amino acids.

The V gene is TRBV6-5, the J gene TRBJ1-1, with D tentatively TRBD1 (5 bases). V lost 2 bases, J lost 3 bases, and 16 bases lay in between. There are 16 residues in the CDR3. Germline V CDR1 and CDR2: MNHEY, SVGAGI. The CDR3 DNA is TGTGCCAGCAGTTACCCCCGGGGTGGGGCGCACACTGAAGCTTTCTTT. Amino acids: CASSYPRGGAHTEAFF.

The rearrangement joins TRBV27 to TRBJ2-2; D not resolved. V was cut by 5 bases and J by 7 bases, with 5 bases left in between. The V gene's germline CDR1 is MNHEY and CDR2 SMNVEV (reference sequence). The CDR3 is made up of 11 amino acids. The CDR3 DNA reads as TGTGCCAGCAGTGTGGGCGGGGAGCTGTTTTTT. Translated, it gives CASSVGGELFF.

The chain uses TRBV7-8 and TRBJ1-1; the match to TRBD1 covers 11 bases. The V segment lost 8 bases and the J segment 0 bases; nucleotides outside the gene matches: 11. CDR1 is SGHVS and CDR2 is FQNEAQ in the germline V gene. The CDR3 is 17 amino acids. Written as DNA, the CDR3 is TGTGCCAGCGGACTGGACAGGGGGCCGGAAATGAACACTGAAGCTTTCTTT. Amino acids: CASGLDRGPEMNTEAFF.

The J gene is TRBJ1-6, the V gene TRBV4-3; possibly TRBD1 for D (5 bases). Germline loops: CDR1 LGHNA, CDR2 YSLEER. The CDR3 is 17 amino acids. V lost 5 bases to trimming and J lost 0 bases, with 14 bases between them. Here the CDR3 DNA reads TGCGCCAGCAGCGAGGGACTTCCGAGCTCCTATAATTCACCCCTCCACTTT. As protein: CASSEGLPSSYNSPLHF.

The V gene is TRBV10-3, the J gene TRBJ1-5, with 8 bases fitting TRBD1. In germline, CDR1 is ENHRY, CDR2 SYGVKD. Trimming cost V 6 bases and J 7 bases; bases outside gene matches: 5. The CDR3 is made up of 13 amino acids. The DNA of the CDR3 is TGTGCCATCAGCCAGGGGGCAGGGCAGCCCCAGCATTTT. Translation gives CAISQGAGQPQHF.